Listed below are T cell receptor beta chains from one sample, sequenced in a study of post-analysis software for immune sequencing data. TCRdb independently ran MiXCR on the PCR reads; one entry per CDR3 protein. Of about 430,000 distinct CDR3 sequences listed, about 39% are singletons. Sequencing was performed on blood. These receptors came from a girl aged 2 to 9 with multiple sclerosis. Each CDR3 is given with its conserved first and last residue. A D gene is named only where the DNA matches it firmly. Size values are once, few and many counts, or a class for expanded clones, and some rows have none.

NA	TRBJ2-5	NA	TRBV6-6	CASAPVAPVETQYF	TGTGCCAGCGCTCCCGTCGCGCCAGTCGAGACCCAGTACTTC
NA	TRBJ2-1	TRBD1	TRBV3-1	CASSYKPGQGSYSEQFF	TGTGCCAGCAGCTACAAACCGGGACAGGGGTCCTACAGTGAGCAGTTCTTC
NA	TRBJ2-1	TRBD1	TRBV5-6	CASSPPGGTEQFF	TGTGCCAGCAGCCCCCCAGGGGGCACTGAGCAGTTCTTC
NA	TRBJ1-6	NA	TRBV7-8	CASSRRGRDNSPLHF	TGTGCCAGCAGCCGGAGGGGACGGGATAATTCACCCCTCCACTTT
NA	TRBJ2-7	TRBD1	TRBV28	CASSRTGFSYEQYF	TGTGCCAGCAGCCGGACAGGGTTCTCCTACGAGCAGTACTTC
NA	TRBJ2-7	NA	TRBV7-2	CASSSTGFSYEQYF	TGTGCCAGCAGTTCGACGGGGTTCTCCTACGAGCAGTACTTC
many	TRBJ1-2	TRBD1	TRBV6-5	CASRRQGPNYGYTF	TGTGCCAGCAGGAGACAGGGGCCCAACTATGGCTACACCTTC
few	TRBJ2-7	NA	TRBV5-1	CASSLDRPTYEQYF	TGCGCCAGCAGCTTGGACAGGCCAACTTACGAGCAGTACTTC
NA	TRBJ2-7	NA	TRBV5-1	CASSLGENSPREQYF	TGCGCCAGCAGCTTAGGAGAAAACTCGCCACGCGAGCAGTACTTC
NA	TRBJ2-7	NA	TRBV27	CASRDAGSYEQYF	TGTGCCAGCCGCGATGCAGGCTCCTACGAGCAGTACTTC
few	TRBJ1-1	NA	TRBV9	CASSVAGQYTEAFF	TGTGCCAGCAGCGTAGCTGGGCAGTACACTGAAGCTTTCTTT
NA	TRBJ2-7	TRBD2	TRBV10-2	CASSTGLAGGLGVYREQYF	TGCGCCAGCAGTACAGGACTAGCGGGGGGGCTTGGGGTATATCGCGAGCAGTACTTC
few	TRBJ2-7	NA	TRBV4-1	CASSLLGTGGQDEQYF	TGCGCCAGCAGCCTCCTGGGTACGGGGGGCCAGGACGAGCAGTACTTC
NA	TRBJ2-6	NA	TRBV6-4	CASSDSGQAYSGANVLTF	TGTGCCAGCAGTGACTCGGGGCAGGCCTACTCTGGGGCCAACGTCCTGACTTTC
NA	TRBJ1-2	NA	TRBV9	CASSVNRQEPYGYTF	TGTGCCAGCAGCGTAAACCGACAGGAGCCCTATGGCTACACCTTC
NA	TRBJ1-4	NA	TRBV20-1	CSARDLQGLGEKLFF	TGCAGTGCTAGAGATCTACAGGGTCTGGGAGAAAAACTGTTTTTT
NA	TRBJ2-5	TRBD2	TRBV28	CASSLGGGGRKTQYF	TGTGCCAGCAGTTTGGGCGGGGGGGGGCGTAAGACCCAGTACTTC
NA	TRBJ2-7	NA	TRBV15	CATSRDLARAYEQYF	TGTGCCACCAGCAGAGATCTCGCCAGGGCCTACGAGCAGTACTTC
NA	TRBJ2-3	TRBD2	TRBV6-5	CASSYSGLAGGRDTQYF	TGTGCCAGCAGTTACTCGGGACTAGCGGGGGGCCGCGATACGCAGTATTTT
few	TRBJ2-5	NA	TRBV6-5	CASSYSGQGGETQYF	TGTGCCAGCAGTTACTCGGGTCAGGGGGGAGAGACCCAGTACTTC
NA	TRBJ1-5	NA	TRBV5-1	CASSLGQPSNQPQHF	TGCGCCAGCAGCTTGGGACAACCTAGCAATCAGCCCCAGCATTTT
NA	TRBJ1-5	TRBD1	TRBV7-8	CASSFLTGSEIQPQHF	TGTGCCAGCAGCTTTTTGACAGGGTCAGAGATTCAGCCCCAGCATTTT
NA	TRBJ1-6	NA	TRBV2	CASSDPSPGYSPLHF	TGTGCCAGCAGTGACCCCTCTCCGGGCTATTCACCCCTCCACTTT
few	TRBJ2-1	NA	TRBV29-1	CSVEDRLTGRNEQFF	TGCAGCGTTGAAGATCGTTTGACGGGGCGGAATGAGCAGTTCTTC
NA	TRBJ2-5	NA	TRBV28	CASSSYRAGETQYF	TGTGCCAGCAGTTCATACAGGGCTGGGGAGACCCAGTACTTC
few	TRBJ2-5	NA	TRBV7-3	CASSSGGRGPLEEQYF	TGTGCCAGCAGCTCCGGAGGGCGGGGGCCCCTTGAGGAGCAGTACTTC
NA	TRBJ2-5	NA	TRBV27	CASPERSEETQYF	TGTGCCAGCCCGGAGCGTAGCGAAGAGACCCAGTACTTC
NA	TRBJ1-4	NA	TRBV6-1	CASLQAEGWKEKLFF	TGTGCCAGCCTGCAAGCCGAGGGGTGGAAAGAAAAACTGTTTTTT
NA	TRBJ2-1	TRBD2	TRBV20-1	CSASPTSGGLYNEQFF	TGCAGTGCTAGCCCGACTAGCGGGGGTTTGTACAATGAGCAGTTCTTC
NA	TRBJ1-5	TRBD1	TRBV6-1	CASRALERGLYQPQHF	TGTGCCAGCAGGGCACTGGAGAGGGGGCTGTATCAGCCCCAGCATTTT
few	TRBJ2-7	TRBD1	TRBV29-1	CSVIGTGGDYEQYF	TGCAGCGTTATAGGGACAGGGGGTGACTACGAGCAGTACTTC
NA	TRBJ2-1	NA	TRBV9	CASSVGGINYNEQFF	TGTGCCAGCAGCGTAGGGGGTATTAATTACAATGAGCAGTTCTTC
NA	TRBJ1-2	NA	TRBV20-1	CSATINYGYTF	TGCAGTGCTACGATTAACTATGGCTACACCTTC
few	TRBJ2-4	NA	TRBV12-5	CASGFGENIQYF	TGTGCTAGTGGTTTTGGCGAAAACATTCAGTACTTC
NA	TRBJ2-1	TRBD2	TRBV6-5	CASSPVAGGPNEQFF	TGTGCCAGCAGCCCCGTAGCGGGAGGCCCCAATGAGCAGTTCTTC
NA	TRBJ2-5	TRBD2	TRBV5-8	CASSAGTRNLETQYF	TGTGCCAGCAGCGCCGGGACTAGAAATTTGGAGACCCAGTACTTC
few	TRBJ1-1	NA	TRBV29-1	CSVQNTEAFF	TGCAGCGTACAGAACACTGAAGCTTTCTTT